This T cell receptor beta chain comes out of a study of lymphopenia after photon versus proton radiotherapy. Study-wide results and caveats: Oligoclonal CD8+ Temra expansion after nadir drove photon patients' diversity drop. Survival link was tested only in deceased patients; proton benefit remains a possibility. Relative stability marked proton patients; photon patients lost diversity and naive cells. In patients who died, overall survival fell as post-nadir TCR diversity dropped more.

This clone has more than one count but fewer than ten. Its target is unknown. Assay: immunoSEQ multiplex PCR; the TCRdb copy retains only in-frame clones and omits some. The sample includes under 35,000 clones, nearly 85% seen only once; the top ten take approximately 14%. CDR3 length: 15 residues. V lost 0 bases to trimming and J lost 2 bases, with 10 bases between them. From germline, CDR1 is PRHDT and CDR2 FYEKMQ (reference sequence). The sequence came from a woman in her seventies with pancreatic cancer. The material sequenced was peripheral blood, taken from a patient treated with proton-based radiotherapy. The V and J genes are TRBV13 and TRBJ1-1; D is possibly TRBD1 (5 bases). CDR3 residues: CASSLGFGGNTEAFF. CDR3 DNA: TGTGCCAGCAGCTTAGGTTTTGGGGGTAACACTGAAGCTTTCTTT.